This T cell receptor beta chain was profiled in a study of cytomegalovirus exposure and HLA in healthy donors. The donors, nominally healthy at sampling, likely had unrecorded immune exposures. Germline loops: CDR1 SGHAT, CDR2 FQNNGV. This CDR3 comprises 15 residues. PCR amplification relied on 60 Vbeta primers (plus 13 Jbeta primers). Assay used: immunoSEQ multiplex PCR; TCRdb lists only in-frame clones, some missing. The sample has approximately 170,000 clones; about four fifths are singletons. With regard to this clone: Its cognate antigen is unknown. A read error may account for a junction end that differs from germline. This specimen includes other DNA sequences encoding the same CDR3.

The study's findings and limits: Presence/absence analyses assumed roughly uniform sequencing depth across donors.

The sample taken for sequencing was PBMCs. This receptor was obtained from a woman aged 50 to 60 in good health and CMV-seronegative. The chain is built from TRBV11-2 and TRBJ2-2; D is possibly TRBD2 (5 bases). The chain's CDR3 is CASSLVVSGAGELFF. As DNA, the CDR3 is TGCGCCAGCAGCTTAGTCGTAAGCGGAGCCGGGGAGCTGTTTTTT. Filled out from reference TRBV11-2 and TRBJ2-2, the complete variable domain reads EAGVAQSPRYKIIEKRQSVAFWCNPISGHATLYWYQQILGQGPKLLIQFQNNGVVDDSQLPKDRFSAERLKGVDSTLKIQPAKLEDSAVYLCASSLVVSGAGELFFGEGSRLTVL.